This T cell receptor (beta chain) comes out of a study of cytomegalovirus exposure and HLA in healthy donors. About the research overall: Samples from HLA-typed donors yielded 85 million to 95 million unique TCRs in an early data release. General study results and limits: Only CMV serostatus was available as immune exposure information.

Of note for this clone: The antigen is not known.

The CDR3 sequence is 14 residues long. The germline V gene has CDR1 SGHAT and CDR2 FQNNGV. Trimming cost V 5 bases and J 4 bases; bases outside gene matches: 7. Researchers ran the PCR with 60 Vbeta and 13 Jbeta primers. Produced via immunoSEQ multiplex PCR; TCRdb's table is partial and in-frame only. The table has 150,000 to 200,000 clones, 81% seen once. Sample: PBMCs. The rearrangement uses TRBV11-2 and TRBJ1-2; 7 positions match TRBD1. The origin of this receptor is a young man in good health and CMV-seronegative. The CDR3 nucleotides read TGTGCCAGCAGCACGGGACAGTCAATCTATGGCTACACCTTC. Protein product: CASSTGQSIYGYTF.